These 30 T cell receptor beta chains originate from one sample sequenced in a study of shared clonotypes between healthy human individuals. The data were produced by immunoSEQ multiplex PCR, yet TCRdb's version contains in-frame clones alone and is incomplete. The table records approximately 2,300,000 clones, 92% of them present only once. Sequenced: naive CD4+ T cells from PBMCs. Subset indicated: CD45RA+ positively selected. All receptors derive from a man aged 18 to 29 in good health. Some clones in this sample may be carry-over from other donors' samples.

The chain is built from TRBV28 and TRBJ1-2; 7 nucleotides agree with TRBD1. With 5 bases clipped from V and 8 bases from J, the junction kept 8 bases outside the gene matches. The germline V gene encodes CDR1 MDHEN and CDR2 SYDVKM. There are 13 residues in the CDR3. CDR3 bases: TGTGCCAGCAGTGAACAGGGGTCTCGAGGCTACACCTTC. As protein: CASSEQGSRGYTF.

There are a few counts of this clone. The CDR3 spells CASSRGGGTEAFF. In DNA form, the CDR3 reads TGTGCCAGCAGCCGAGGAGGGGGAACTGAAGCTTTCTTT. The chain joins TRBV5-4 to TRBJ1-1; TRBD1 might be the D (6 bases). The CDR3 contains 13 residues. Trimming stripped 4 bases from V and 5 bases from J, with 12 bases between. From germline, CDR1 is SGHNT and CDR2 YYREEE (reference sequence).

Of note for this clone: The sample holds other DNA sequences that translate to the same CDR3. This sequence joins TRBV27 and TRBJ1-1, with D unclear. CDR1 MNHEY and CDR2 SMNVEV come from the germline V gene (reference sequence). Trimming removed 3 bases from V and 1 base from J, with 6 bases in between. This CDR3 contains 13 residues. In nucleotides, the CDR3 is TGTGCCAGCAGTTTTTTACAGAACACTGAAGCTTTCTTT. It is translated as CASSFLQNTEAFF.

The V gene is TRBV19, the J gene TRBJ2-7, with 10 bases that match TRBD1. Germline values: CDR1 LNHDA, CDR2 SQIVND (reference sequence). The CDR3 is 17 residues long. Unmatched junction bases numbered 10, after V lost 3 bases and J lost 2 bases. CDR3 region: CASSIRVVGTGAYEQYF. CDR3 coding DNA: TGTGCCAGTAGTATCCGTGTGGTGGGGACAGGGGCCTACGAGCAGTACTTC.

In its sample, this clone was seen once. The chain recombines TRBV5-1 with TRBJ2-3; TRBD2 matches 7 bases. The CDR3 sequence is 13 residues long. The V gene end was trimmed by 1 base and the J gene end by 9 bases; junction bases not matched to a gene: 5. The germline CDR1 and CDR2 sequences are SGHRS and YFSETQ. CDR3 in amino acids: CASSLSGTETQYF. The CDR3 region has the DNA TGCGCCAGCAGCTTGAGCGGGACGGAGACGCAGTATTTT.

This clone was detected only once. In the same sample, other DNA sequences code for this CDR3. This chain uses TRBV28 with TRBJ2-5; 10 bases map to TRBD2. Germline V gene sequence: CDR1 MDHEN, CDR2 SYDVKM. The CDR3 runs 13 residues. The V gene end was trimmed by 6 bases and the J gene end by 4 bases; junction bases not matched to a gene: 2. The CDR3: CASSLAGGETQYF. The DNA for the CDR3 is TGTGCCAGCAGCTTAGCGGGAGGAGAGACCCAGTACTTC.

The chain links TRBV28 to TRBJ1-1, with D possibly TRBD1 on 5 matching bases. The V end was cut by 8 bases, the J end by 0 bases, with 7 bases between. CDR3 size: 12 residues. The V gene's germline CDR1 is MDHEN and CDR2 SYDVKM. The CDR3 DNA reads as TGTGCCAGCGGGGGGGTGAACACTGAAGCTTTCTTT. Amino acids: CASGGVNTEAFF.

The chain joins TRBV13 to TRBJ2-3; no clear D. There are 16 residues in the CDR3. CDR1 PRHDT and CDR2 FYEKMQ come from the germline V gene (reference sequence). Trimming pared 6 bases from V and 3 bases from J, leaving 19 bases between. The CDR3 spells CASRRLGIPVTDTQYF. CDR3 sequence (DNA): TGTGCCAGCAGGCGATTAGGGATCCCCGTGACAGATACGCAGTATTTT.

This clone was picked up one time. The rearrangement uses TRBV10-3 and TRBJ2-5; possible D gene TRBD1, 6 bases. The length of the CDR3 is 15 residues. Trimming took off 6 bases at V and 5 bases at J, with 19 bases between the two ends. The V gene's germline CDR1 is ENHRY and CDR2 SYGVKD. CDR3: CAISAPGQSFETQYF. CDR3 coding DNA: TGTGCCATCAGCGCCCCAGGACAGAGTTTCGAGACCCAGTACTTC.

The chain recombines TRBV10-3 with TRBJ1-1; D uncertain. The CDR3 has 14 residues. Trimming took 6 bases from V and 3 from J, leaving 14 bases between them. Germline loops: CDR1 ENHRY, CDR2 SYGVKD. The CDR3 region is CAIRGSLRDTEAFF. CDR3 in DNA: TGTGCCATCAGGGGGTCCCTCAGAGACACTGAAGCTTTCTTT.

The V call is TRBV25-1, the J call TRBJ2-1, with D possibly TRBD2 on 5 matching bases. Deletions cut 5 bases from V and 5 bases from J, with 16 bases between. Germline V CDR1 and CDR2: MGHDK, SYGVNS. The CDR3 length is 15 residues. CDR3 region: CASSLRGPDHNEQFF. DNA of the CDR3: TGTGCCAGCAGTCTTCGAGGGCCTGACCACAATGAGCAGTTCTTC.

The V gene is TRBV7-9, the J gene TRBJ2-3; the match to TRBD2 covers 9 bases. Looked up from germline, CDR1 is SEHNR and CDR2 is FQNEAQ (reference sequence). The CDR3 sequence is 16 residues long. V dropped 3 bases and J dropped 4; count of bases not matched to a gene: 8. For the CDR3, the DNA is TGTGCCAGCAGCTTGACTAGCGGCAGCCCCTCAGATACGCAGTATTTT. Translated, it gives CASSLTSGSPSDTQYF. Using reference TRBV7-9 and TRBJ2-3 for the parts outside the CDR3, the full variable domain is DTGVSQNPRHKITKRGQNVTFRCDPISEHNRLYWYRQTLGQGPEFLTYFQNEAQLEKSRLLSDRFSAERPKGSFSTLEIQRTEQGDSAMYLCASSLTSGSPSDTQYFGPGTRLTVL.

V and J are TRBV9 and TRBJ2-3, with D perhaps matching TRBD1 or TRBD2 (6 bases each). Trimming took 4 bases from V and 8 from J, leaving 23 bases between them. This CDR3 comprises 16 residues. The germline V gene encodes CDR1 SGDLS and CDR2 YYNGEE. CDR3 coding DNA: TGTGCCAGCAGCCCCCCCGGGTGGGGGGCTCCGGGTACGCAGTATTTT. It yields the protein CASSPPGWGAPGTQYF.

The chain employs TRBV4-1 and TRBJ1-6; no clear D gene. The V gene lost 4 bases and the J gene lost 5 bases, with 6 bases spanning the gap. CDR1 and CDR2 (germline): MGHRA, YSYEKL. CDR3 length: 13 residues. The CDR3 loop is CASSPIDNSPLHF. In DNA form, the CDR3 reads TGCGCCAGCAGCCCCATCGATAATTCACCCCTCCACTTT.

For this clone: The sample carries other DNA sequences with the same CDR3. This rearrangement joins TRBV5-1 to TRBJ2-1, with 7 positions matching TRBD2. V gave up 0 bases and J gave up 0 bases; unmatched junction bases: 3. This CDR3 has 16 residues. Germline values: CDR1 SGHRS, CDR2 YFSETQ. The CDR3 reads CASSLGGSSSYNEQFF. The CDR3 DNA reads TGCGCCAGCAGCTTGGGCGGGAGTTCCTCCTACAATGAGCAGTTCTTC.

In nucleotides, the CDR3 is TGCGCCAGCAGCTTATCCGGGACAGGGAGGTCCGGGGAGCTGTTTTTT. Amino acid sequence: CASSLSGTGRSGELFF. This chain connects TRBV5-1 to TRBJ2-2, with 9 positions matching TRBD1. CDR1 is SGHRS and CDR2 is YFSETQ in the germline V gene. J was trimmed by 6 bases and V by 2 bases; bases with no gene match: 8. The CDR3 runs to 16 residues.

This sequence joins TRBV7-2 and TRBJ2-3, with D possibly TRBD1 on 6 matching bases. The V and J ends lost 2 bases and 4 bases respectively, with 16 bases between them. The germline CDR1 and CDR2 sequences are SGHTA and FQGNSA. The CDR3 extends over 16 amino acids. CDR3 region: CASSLKGVGVADTQYF. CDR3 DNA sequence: TGTGCCAGCAGCTTAAAGGGGGTGGGGGTAGCAGATACGCAGTATTTT.

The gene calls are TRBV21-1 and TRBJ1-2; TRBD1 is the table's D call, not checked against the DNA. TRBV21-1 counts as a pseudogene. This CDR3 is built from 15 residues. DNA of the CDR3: TGTGCCAGCAGCGACGACGGGACAGGGTGCTATGGCTACACCTTC. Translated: CASSDDGTGCYGYTF.

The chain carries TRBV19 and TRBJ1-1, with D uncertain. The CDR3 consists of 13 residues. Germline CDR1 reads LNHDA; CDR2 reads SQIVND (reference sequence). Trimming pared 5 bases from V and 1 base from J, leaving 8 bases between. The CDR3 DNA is TGTGCCAGTAGTCCCACGGCGAACACTGAAGCTTTCTTT. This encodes CASSPTANTEAFF.

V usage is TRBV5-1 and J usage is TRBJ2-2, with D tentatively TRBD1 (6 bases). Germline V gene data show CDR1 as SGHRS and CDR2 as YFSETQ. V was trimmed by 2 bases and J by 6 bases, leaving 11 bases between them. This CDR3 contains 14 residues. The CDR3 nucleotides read TGCGCCAGCAGCTTACAGGGCAACCCCGGGGAGCTGTTTTTT. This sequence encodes CASSLQGNPGELFF.

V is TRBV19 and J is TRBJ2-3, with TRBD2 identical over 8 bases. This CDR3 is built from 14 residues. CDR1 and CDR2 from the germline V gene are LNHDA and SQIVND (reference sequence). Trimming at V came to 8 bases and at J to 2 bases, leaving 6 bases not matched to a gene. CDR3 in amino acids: CASARGAHTDTQYF. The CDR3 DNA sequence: TGTGCCAGTGCGCGGGGGGCCCACACAGATACGCAGTATTTT.

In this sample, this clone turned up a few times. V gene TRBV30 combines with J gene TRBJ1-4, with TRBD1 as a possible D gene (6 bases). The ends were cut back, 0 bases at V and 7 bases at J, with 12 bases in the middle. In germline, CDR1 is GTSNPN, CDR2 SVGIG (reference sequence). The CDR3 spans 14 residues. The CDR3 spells CAWSVVGAGEKLFF. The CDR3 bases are TGTGCCTGGAGTGTAGTGGGGGCCGGTGAAAAACTGTTTTTT.

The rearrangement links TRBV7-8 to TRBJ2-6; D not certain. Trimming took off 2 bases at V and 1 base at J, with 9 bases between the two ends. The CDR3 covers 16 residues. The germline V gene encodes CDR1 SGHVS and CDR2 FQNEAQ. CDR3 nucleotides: TGTGCCAGCAGCTTAACGTCAAATTCTGGGGCCAACGTCCTGACTTTC. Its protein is CASSLTSNSGANVLTF.

The CDR3 is CASSEALLAGAVDTQYF. DNA of the CDR3: TGTGCCAGCAGTGAAGCGCTTCTAGCGGGAGCAGTAGATACGCAGTATTTT. This rearrangement joins TRBV2 to TRBJ2-3; 10 nucleotides line up with TRBD2. From germline, CDR1 is SNHLY and CDR2 FYNNEI. The CDR3 consists of 17 residues. J gave up 5 bases and V 0 bases, and 8 bases lay outside the gene matches.

This CDR3 is CASSKGGRMILRVWEQYF. The CDR3 bases are TGTGCCAGCAGCAAAGGGGGGCGGATGATACTACGTGTCTGGGAGCAGTACTTC. The genes are TRBV21-1 and TRBJ2-7; the D call TRBD1 from the table was never checked on the DNA. TRBV21-1 is deemed a pseudogene. The CDR3 runs 18 residues.

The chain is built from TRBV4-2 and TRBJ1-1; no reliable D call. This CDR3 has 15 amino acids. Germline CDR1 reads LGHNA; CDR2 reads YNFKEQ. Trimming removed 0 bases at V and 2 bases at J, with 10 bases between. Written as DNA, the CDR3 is TGTGCCAGCAGCCAAGATGGTAGGAAAAACACTGAAGCTTTCTTT. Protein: CASSQDGRKNTEAFF.

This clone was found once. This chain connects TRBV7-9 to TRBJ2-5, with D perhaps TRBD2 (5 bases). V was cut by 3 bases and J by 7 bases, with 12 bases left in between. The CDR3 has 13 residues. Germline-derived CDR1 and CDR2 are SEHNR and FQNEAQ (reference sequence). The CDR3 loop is CASSLSALVTQYF. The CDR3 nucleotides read TGTGCCAGCAGCTTGTCCGCACTAGTGACCCAGTACTTC.

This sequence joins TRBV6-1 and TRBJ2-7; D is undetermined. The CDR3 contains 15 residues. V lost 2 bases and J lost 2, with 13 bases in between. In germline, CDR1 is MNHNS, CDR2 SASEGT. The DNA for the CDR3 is TGTGCCAGCAGTGAATTTCCGGAGACAACCTACGAGCAGTACTTC. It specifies CASSEFPETTYEQYF.

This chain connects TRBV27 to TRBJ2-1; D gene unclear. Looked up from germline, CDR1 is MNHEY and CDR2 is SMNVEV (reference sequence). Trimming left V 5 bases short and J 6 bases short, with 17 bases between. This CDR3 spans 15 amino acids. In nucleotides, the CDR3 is TGTGCCAGCAGTCCCACGGCTCCTCTATTCAATGAGCAGTTCTTC. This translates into CASSPTAPLFNEQFF.

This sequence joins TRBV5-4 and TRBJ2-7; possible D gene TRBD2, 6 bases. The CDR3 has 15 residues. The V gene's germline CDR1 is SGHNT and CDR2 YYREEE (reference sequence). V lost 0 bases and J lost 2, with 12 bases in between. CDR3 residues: CASSLGDLAPYEQYF. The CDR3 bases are TGTGCCAGCAGCTTGGGGGACTTGGCCCCCTACGAGCAGTACTTC.